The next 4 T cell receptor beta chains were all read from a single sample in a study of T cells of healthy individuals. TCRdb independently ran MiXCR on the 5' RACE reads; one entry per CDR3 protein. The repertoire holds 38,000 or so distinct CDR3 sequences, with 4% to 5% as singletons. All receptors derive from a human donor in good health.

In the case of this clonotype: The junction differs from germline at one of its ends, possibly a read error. The CDR3 loop is CSTSTREIGEQFF. In DNA, the CDR3 is TGCAGTACTAGTACTAGGGAAATCGGTGAGCAGTTCTTC. The chain carries TRBV20-1 and TRBJ2-1; maybe TRBD2 (5 bases). The germline V gene encodes CDR1 DFQATT and CDR2 SNEGSKA (reference sequence). The length of the CDR3 is 13 residues.

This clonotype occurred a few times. CDR3 DNA: TGTGCCAGCTCACCGTACCAGTCTGGAAACACCATATATTTT. Translation: CASSPYQSGNTIYF. The rearrangement links TRBV18 to TRBJ1-3; the D is unclear. CDR1 and CDR2 (germline): KGHSH, LQKENI. The CDR3 has 14 residues. Deletions cut 3 bases from V and 1 base from J, with 7 bases between.

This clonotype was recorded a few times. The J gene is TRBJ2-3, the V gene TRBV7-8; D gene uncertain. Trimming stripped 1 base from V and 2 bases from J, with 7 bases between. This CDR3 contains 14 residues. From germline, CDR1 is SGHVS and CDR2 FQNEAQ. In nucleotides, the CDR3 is TGTGCCAGCAGCTTAGGGCCTAACACAGATACGCAGTATTTT. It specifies CASSLGPNTDTQYF.

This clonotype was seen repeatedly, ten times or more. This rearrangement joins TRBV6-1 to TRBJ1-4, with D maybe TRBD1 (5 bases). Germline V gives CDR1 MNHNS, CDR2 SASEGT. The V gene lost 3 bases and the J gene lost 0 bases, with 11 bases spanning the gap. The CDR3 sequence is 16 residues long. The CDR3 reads CASSDIQGATNEKLFF. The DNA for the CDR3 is TGTGCCAGCAGTGACATTCAGGGCGCAACTAATGAAAAACTGTTTTTT.